One sample yielded the 31 T cell receptor beta chains listed below, sequenced in a study of blood T cell repertoires in COVID-19. Sequencing used immunoSEQ multiplex PCR; TCRdb keeps in-frame clones, though not all of them. The sample shows about 400,000 clones, 80% to 90% of them seen only once. The source material was PBMCs or T cells enriched from blood (not recorded which). Receptor source: a woman in her forties or fifties who had recovered from COVID-19.

This chain joins TRBV12-5 and TRBJ2-1, with 10 bases that match TRBD2. V lost 0 bases to trimming and J lost 7 bases; unmatched junction nucleotides: 6. Per germline, CDR1 LGHNT and CDR2 FRNRAP. CDR3 length equals 16 residues. The CDR3 DNA sequence: TGTGCTAGTGGTTTGGTACCAGCGGGGGGGCATAATGAGCAGTTCTTC. This encodes CASGLVPAGGHNEQFF.

This clone came up a few times. The CDR3 bases are TGTGCCAGCAGCCAAGAAGGTACCAGCGAAAATGAGCAGTTCTTC. The encoded protein is CASSQEGTSENEQFF. The chain has TRBV4-2 and TRBJ2-1; the D is unclear. This CDR3 region has 15 residues. Trimming took off 0 bases at V and 7 bases at J, with 13 bases between the two ends. CDR1 is LGHNA and CDR2 is YNFKEQ in the germline V gene.

The V and J genes are TRBV7-6 and TRBJ2-5; D uncertain. There are 14 residues in the CDR3. V was clipped by 2 bases and J by 3 bases, with 10 bases between them. The germline V gene has CDR1 SGHVS and CDR2 FNYEAQ. CDR3 in DNA: TGTGCCAGCAGCTTAAGCCCCGCCGAAGAGACCCAGTACTTC. Residues: CASSLSPAEETQYF. The full variable domain, completed using reference TRBV7-6 and TRBJ2-5, is GAGVSQSPRYKVTKRGQDVALRCDPISGHVSLYWYRQALGQGPEFLTYFNYEAQQDKSGLPNDRFSAERPEGSISTLTIQRTEQRDSAMYRCASSLSPAEETQYFGPGTRLLVL.

The chain employs TRBV6-1 and TRBJ2-3; perhaps TRBD2 as D (6 bases). V lost 3 bases and J 0 bases, leaving 7 bases between the germline ends. The germline gives CDR1 MNHNS, CDR2 SASEGT. The CDR3 spans 14 residues. CDR3: CASSERDSTDTQYF. As DNA, the CDR3 is TGTGCCAGCAGTGAGCGGGACAGCACAGATACGCAGTATTTT.

This clone has just a few counts. The chain combines TRBV6-5 with TRBJ1-4, with a weak D call TRBD1 (5 bases). CDR3 size: 12 residues. The ends were cut back, 5 bases at V and 8 bases at J, with 9 bases in the middle. The germline V gene has CDR1 MNHEY and CDR2 SVGAGI. The CDR3 sequence is CASSNGGEKLFF. The CDR3 bases are TGTGCCAGCAGTAACGGGGGGGAAAAACTGTTTTTT.

The CDR3 is CASSQDPGNSPLHF. In DNA, the CDR3 is TGCGCCAGCAGCCAAGACCCAGGGAATTCACCCCTCCACTTT. The chain joins TRBV4-3 to TRBJ1-6; the D gene is possibly TRBD1 (5 bases). The CDR3 is made up of 14 amino acids. Germline CDR1 LGHNA, CDR2 YSLEER. V dropped 0 bases and J dropped 7 bases, with 7 bases sitting between them.

The chain recombines TRBV2 with TRBJ1-6; D might be TRBD1 (5 bases). Per germline, CDR1 SNHLY and CDR2 FYNNEI. The CDR3 contains 13 residues. Between the trimmed V and J ends, which lost 6 bases and 4 bases, there was a span of 7 bases. In DNA, the CDR3 is TGTGCCAGCAGCCGGGGGTATAATTCACCCCTCCACTTT. Protein product: CASSRGYNSPLHF.

This sequence joins TRBV30 and TRBJ1-2; a possible D gene is TRBD1 (6 bases). V dropped 4 bases and J dropped 8 bases, with 20 bases sitting between them. This CDR3 spans 14 amino acids. Germline V gene sequence: CDR1 GTSNPN, CDR2 SVGIG (reference sequence). The CDR3 DNA follows: TGTGCCTGGATAGGACAGTCGGGCACTCGGGGCTACACCTTC. It codes for CAWIGQSGTRGYTF.

The chain has TRBV19 and TRBJ1-5, with D perhaps TRBD1 (5 bases). This CDR3 is 16 amino acids long. Trimming took 4 bases from V and 0 from J, leaving 13 bases between them. Per germline, CDR1 LNHDA and CDR2 SQIVND (reference sequence). The CDR3 DNA reads as TGTGCCAGTAGTAGGCTTGCGGGGGATAGCAATCAGCCCCAGCATTTT. Translation gives CASSRLAGDSNQPQHF.

The chain carries TRBV18 and TRBJ1-4; D is unclear. CDR1 is KGHSH, CDR2 LQKENI, per germline. The CDR3 runs 17 residues. V lost 8 bases to trimming and J lost 2 bases, with 21 bases between them. CDR3 sequence reads: CASTPPGYLLTNEKLFF. Here the CDR3 DNA reads TGTGCCAGCACTCCCCCGGGGTATCTACTCACTAATGAAAAACTGTTTTTT.

The gene calls are TRBV13 and TRBJ2-1, with TRBD2 identical over 8 bases. The CDR3 covers 16 residues. Germline V lookup: CDR1 PRHDT, CDR2 FYEKMQ (reference sequence). The J segment lost 4 bases and the V segment lost 8 bases, leaving 13 bases of the junction unmatched. This CDR3 is CASQDVGGALYNEQFF. CDR3 nucleotides: TGTGCCAGCCAGGATGTCGGGGGGGCCCTTTACAATGAGCAGTTCTTC.

The gene calls are TRBV6-5 and TRBJ1-6; 10 bases match TRBD1. This CDR3 has 15 residues. V was pared by 2 bases and J by 9 bases, with 4 bases of the junction left unmatched. Germline loops: CDR1 MNHEY, CDR2 SVGAGI. In nucleotides, the CDR3 is TGTGCCAGCAGTTACAACCGGGACAGGGGTTCACCCCTCCACTTT. It encodes CASSYNRDRGSPLHF.

This clone appeared a single time. J is TRBJ1-6 and V is TRBV6-5, with 8 bases identical to TRBD1. The ends lost 10 bases at V and 10 bases at J; junction bases unmatched: 9. Germline-derived CDR1 and CDR2 are MNHEY and SVGAGI. The CDR3 loop spans 13 amino acids. CDR3 region: CATSTGGQSPLHF. The CDR3 DNA sequence: TGTGCCACCAGCACAGGGGGGCAATCACCCCTCCACTTT.

CDR3 DNA: TGTGCCAGCAGTTACTCGATCGAGGGGGAGCTGTTTTTT. Its protein product is CASSYSIEGELFF. The chain joins TRBV6-5 to TRBJ2-2, with D unclear. Germline V gene lookup returns CDR1 MNHEY and CDR2 SVGAGI. V lost 0 bases and J lost 8, with 7 bases in between. The CDR3 contains 13 residues.

CDR3 loop: CASQDTQSPYGYTF. In DNA form, the CDR3 reads TGTGCCAGCCAGGACACCCAGAGTCCCTATGGCTACACCTTC. V and J are TRBV4-2 and TRBJ1-2; tentatively, D is TRBD1 (5 bases). The CDR3 length is 14 residues. The V gene's germline CDR1 is LGHNA and CDR2 YNFKEQ. Trimming left V 8 bases short and J 4 bases short, with 17 bases between.

J is TRBJ1-3 and V is TRBV27; perhaps TRBD1 as D (5 bases). V was clipped by 4 bases and J by 3 bases, with 10 bases between them. CDR1 and CDR2 (germline): MNHEY, SMNVEV (reference sequence). This CDR3 spans 14 amino acids. The CDR3 DNA is TGTGCCAGCAGTTCTTACCAGGGTGGAAACACCATATATTTT. It encodes CASSSYQGGNTIYF.

This clone was seen more than once but under ten times. The J gene is TRBJ2-7, the V gene TRBV29-1; D may be TRBD1 (5 bases). The ends were cut back, 2 bases at V and 5 bases at J, with 10 bases in the middle. Germline values: CDR1 SQVTM, CDR2 ANQGSEA. The CDR3 length is 12 residues. CDR3 bases: TGCAGCGTTGAAACAGGCGTGGACGAGCAGTACTTC. Translation gives CSVETGVDEQYF.

The rearrangement links TRBV12-3 or TRBV12-4 to TRBJ1-1; D perhaps matches TRBD1 (6 bases). The CDR3 spans 12 residues. The germline V and J ends were trimmed by 6 bases and 5 bases, with 10 bases remaining between them. The CDR3 DNA is TGTGCCAGCAGAGACCAGGGGACTGAAGCTTTCTTT. This codes for CASRDQGTEAFF.

The chain combines TRBV4-2 with TRBJ1-1; TRBD1 aligns across 7 bases. Germline-derived CDR1 and CDR2 are LGHNA and YNFKEQ. V was clipped by 4 bases and J by 7 bases; unmatched bases: 12. This CDR3 spans 15 amino acids. This CDR3 reads CASSPDRASSDEAFF. The CDR3 DNA sequence: TGTGCCAGCAGCCCCGACAGGGCCTCTTCTGATGAAGCTTTCTTT.

The V call is TRBV19, the J call TRBJ2-3, with 14 bases identical to TRBD2. Germline-derived CDR1 and CDR2 are LNHDA and SQIVND (reference sequence). After removal of 4 bases from V and 0 bases from J, the junction contained 12 bases not matched to a gene. There are 20 residues in the CDR3. CDR3 nucleotides: TGTGCCAGTAGTAACGGGACTAGCGGGGGCCGCCTATCTAGCACAGATACGCAGTATTTT. Protein product: CASSNGTSGGRLSSTDTQYF.

The rearrangement links TRBV28 to TRBJ1-1; TRBD1 might be the D (5 bases). In germline, CDR1 is MDHEN, CDR2 SYDVKM. V was pared by 6 bases and J by 3 bases, with 38 bases between. CDR3 length equals 22 residues. The DNA of the CDR3 is TGTGCCAGCAGGCCAACCCATCCCCAATCGTCGTTGTGGGGGGAAAGGGACACTGAAGCTTTCTTT. Its translation: CASRPTHPQSSLWGERDTEAFF.

V usage is TRBV29-1 and J usage is TRBJ1-1; D is unclear. CDR3 length equals 12 residues. The germline V gene encodes CDR1 SQVTM and CDR2 ANQGSEA. The CDR3 is CTVIATNTEAFF. CDR3 bases: TGCACCGTAATCGCTACGAACACTGAAGCTTTCTTT.

The rearrangement joins TRBV6-1 to TRBJ2-4; weak D call: TRBD2 (6 bases). This CDR3 is built from 17 residues. Germline assignment: CDR1 MNHNS and CDR2 SASEGT. Trimming stripped 0 bases from V and 0 bases from J, with 12 bases between. In nucleotides, the CDR3 is TGTGCCAGCAGTGAAGCGTACCAGGGAGGAGCCAAAAACATTCAGTACTTC. This gives the protein CASSEAYQGGAKNIQYF.

V gene TRBV10-3 combines with J gene TRBJ1-5; 10 nucleotides agree with TRBD1. Germline V gene lookup returns CDR1 ENHRY and CDR2 SYGVKD. With 6 bases clipped from V and 6 bases from J, the junction kept 8 bases outside the gene matches. This CDR3 spans 15 amino acids. The CDR3 DNA follows: TGTGCCATCAGCTCGGGACAGGGGACAGGTCAGCCCCAGCATTTT. Amino acids: CAISSGQGTGQPQHF.

This chain joins TRBV2 and TRBJ2-2, with TRBD1 matching 9 bases. The germline CDR1 and CDR2 sequences are SNHLY and FYNNEI. This CDR3 has 14 amino acids. V was clipped by 5 bases and J by 7 bases; unmatched bases: 5. The CDR3 loop is CASSYRGQGGELFF. The DNA of the CDR3 is TGTGCCAGCAGTTACAGGGGGCAGGGCGGGGAGCTGTTTTTT.

The chain has TRBV5-1 and TRBJ2-2, with 11 bases aligning to TRBD1. The CDR3 runs 17 residues. CDR1 and CDR2 (germline): SGHRS, YFSETQ. V lost 4 bases to trimming and J lost 7 bases; unmatched junction nucleotides: 12. CDR3 loop: CASSTRTGGAPGGELFF. The CDR3 nucleotides read TGCGCCAGCAGCACTAGGACAGGGGGCGCCCCCGGCGGGGAGCTGTTTTTT. Supplemented by reference TRBV5-1 and TRBJ2-2, the full variable domain reads KAGVTQTPRYLIKTRGQQVTLSCSPISGHRSVSWYQQTPGQGLQFLFEYFSETQRNKGNFPGRFSGRQFSNSRSEMNVSTLELGDSALYLCASSTRTGGAPGGELFFGEGSRLTVL.

V gene TRBV2 combines with J gene TRBJ2-1; maybe TRBD1 (7 bases). Deletions cut 8 bases from V and 7 bases from J, with 15 bases between. There are 13 residues in the CDR3. Germline CDR1 is SNHLY and CDR2 is FYNNEI. As DNA, the CDR3 is TGTGCCAGCTCTCCCCAGGGGGGAAATGAGCAGTTCTTC. It translates to CASSPQGGNEQFF. Combining the CDR3 with reference TRBV2 and TRBJ2-1 gives the whole variable domain EPEVTQTPSHQVTQMGQEVILRCVPISNHLYFYWYRQILGQKVEFLVSFYNNEISEKSEIFDDQFSVERPDGSNFTLKIRSTKLEDSAMYFCASSPQGGNEQFFGPGTRLTVL.

The chain has TRBV30 and TRBJ1-1, with 7 bases that match TRBD1. Trimming at V came to 3 bases and at J to 0 bases, leaving 1 base not matched to a gene. CDR3 size: 13 residues. Germline CDR1 reads GTSNPN; CDR2 reads SVGIG (reference sequence). The CDR3, as DNA: TGTGCCTGGAGAGGGGGCCTGAACACTGAAGCTTTCTTT. It is translated as CAWRGGLNTEAFF. Variable domain in full (rest from reference TRBV30 and TRBJ1-1): SQTIHQWPATLVQPVGSPLSLECTVEGTSNPNLYWYRQAAGRGLQLLFYSVGIGQISSEVPQNLSASRPQDRQFILSSKKLLLSDSGFYLCAWRGGLNTEAFFGQGTRLTVV.

This rearrangement joins TRBV7-9 to TRBJ2-1; D may be TRBD2 (6 bases). CDR3 size: 17 residues. V lost 5 bases and J 6 bases, leaving 23 bases between the germline ends. Germline lookup yields CDR1 SEHNR and CDR2 FQNEAQ (reference sequence). The CDR3 protein is CASSTGGPGLIINEQFF. CDR3 bases: TGTGCCAGCAGCACCGGGGGTCCAGGGCTCATCATCAATGAGCAGTTCTTC.

The chain couples TRBV4-1 to TRBJ1-5; the D is unclear. The V end lost 4 bases, the J end lost 0 bases, and 16 bases lay between the germline ends. This CDR3 is built from 17 residues. In germline, CDR1 is MGHRA, CDR2 YSYEKL. The CDR3 bases are TGCGCCAGCAGCCGAACTACGGGGAGTTATAGCAATCAGCCCCAGCATTTT. This gives the protein CASSRTTGSYSNQPQHF.

This rearrangement joins TRBV7-2 to TRBJ1-1; D is unresolved. The V gene's germline CDR1 is SGHTA and CDR2 FQGNSA. This CDR3 contains 15 residues. With 5 bases removed from V and 0 bases from J, the gap between germline ends came to 13 bases. The CDR3 is CASSRTATMNTEAFF. CDR3 sequence (DNA): TGTGCCAGCAGCCGTACAGCTACAATGAACACTGAAGCTTTCTTT.